These 14 T cell receptor beta chains originate from one sample sequenced in a study of T cells after yellow fever vaccination. Via MiXCR, TCRdb re-called the 5' RACE reads, giving one row per CDR3 protein. This sample has 300,000 or so distinct CDR3 sequences, with almost 4% found just once. The sequenced sample was PBMCs, obtained 5 days after the yellow fever booster vaccination. The source of these receptors is a man aged 18-30 years who received the YFV17D yellow fever vaccine.

V and J are TRBV20-1 and TRBJ1-4, with D maybe TRBD1 (6 bases). The CDR3 has 15 residues. Germline CDR1 is DFQATT and CDR2 is SNEGSKA (reference sequence). The V end was cut by 5 bases, the J end by 8 bases, with 21 bases between. The chain's CDR3 is CSAARGARVREKLFF. The CDR3 DNA reads as TGCAGTGCTGCGAGGGGGGCGCGGGTGCGCGAAAAACTGTTTTTT.

This clonotype was detected many times. This sequence joins TRBV18 and TRBJ2-7, with TRBD2 as a possible D gene (5 bases). The V end was cut by 2 bases, the J end by 7 bases, with 12 bases between. Germline V gives CDR1 KGHSH, CDR2 LQKENI. The CDR3 is 13 amino acids. DNA of the CDR3: TGTGCCAGCTCACCATCGGGGAGTGAGGAGCAGTACGTC. It specifies CASSPSGSEEQYV.

This clonotype was seen many times. V and J are TRBV3-1 and TRBJ2-7; either TRBD1 or TRBD2 may fit D (5 bases each). Germline CDR1 is LGHDT and CDR2 is YNNKEL (reference sequence). The length of the CDR3 is 12 residues. The V end lost 6 bases, the J end lost 5 bases, and 11 bases lay between the germline ends. The CDR3 DNA follows: TGTGCCAGCAGGTCGAGGGGCCACGAGCAGTACTTC. This codes for CASRSRGHEQYF.

The genes are TRBV3-1 and TRBJ2-5; 10 bases fit TRBD2. CDR3 length equals 18 residues. V lost 1 base and J lost 2; bases outside the gene matches: 10. Germline values: CDR1 LGHDT, CDR2 YNNKEL (reference sequence). The CDR3 nucleotides read TGTGCCAGCAGCCAAGTGGTTAGCGGGGGGCCAGATCAAGAGACCCAGTACTTC. It encodes CASSQVVSGGPDQETQYF.

CDR3 sequence: CASSWFGNTGELFF. The CDR3 DNA reads as TGTGCCAGCAGTTGGTTCGGGAACACCGGGGAGCTGTTTTTT. The chain uses TRBV6-6 and TRBJ2-2, with D uncertain. V dropped 4 bases and J dropped 1 base, with 7 bases sitting between them. In germline, CDR1 is MNHNY, CDR2 SVGAGI (reference sequence). This CDR3 region has 14 residues.

V is TRBV12-3 or TRBV12-4 and J is TRBJ2-3; no reliable D call. The CDR3 has 14 amino acids. With 6 bases removed from V and 1 base from J, the gap between germline ends came to 11 bases. As DNA, the CDR3 is TGTGCCAGCAGCCTTCCCCCGGGCACAGATACGCAGTATTTT. Translating it yields CASSLPPGTDTQYF.

V gene TRBV4-3 combines with J gene TRBJ1-2, with a weak D call TRBD1 (6 bases). CDR1 and CDR2 from the germline V gene are LGHNA and YSLEER. The CDR3 consists of 18 residues. Trimming took off 0 bases at V and 3 bases at J, with 20 bases between the two ends. DNA of the CDR3: TGCGCCAGCAGCCAAGATATCCGGGACACGTCCTATGACTATGGCTACACCTTC. Translated: CASSQDIRDTSYDYGYTF.

V is TRBV6-5 and J is TRBJ2-7; D remains ambiguous. CDR3 length: 14 amino acids. Per germline, CDR1 MNHEY and CDR2 SVGAGI. The V gene lost 7 bases and the J gene lost 0 bases, with 13 bases spanning the gap. CDR3 DNA: TGTGCCAGCAAACCCGGACGAAGCTCCTACGAGCAGTACGTC. Encoded protein: CASKPGRSSYEQYV.

This clonotype was seen only a few times. V and J are TRBV18 and TRBJ1-2; 7 nucleotides match TRBD1. The V and J ends lost 3 bases and 0 bases, in that order; junction bases with no gene match: 4. Per germline, CDR1 KGHSH and CDR2 LQKENI. The CDR3 spans 15 residues. CDR3 sequence reads: CASSPLTGTNYGYTF. In DNA, the CDR3 is TGTGCCAGCTCACCTCTGACAGGGACTAACTATGGCTACACCTTC.

The chain employs TRBV7-3 and TRBJ2-3, with TRBD2 identical over 8 bases. Germline CDR1 is SGHTA and CDR2 is FQGTGA. The V and J ends lost 5 bases and 7 bases, in that order; junction bases with no gene match: 8. There are 14 residues in the CDR3. CDR3 amino acids: CASSISGATYTQYF. The CDR3 DNA is TGTGCCAGCAGCATTAGCGGGGCTACTTATACGCAGTATTTT. Full variable domain (outside the CDR3, taken from reference TRBV7-3 and TRBJ2-3): GAGVSQTPSNKVTEKGKYVELRCDPISGHTALYWYRQSLGQGPEFLIYFQGTGAADDSGLPNDRFFAVRPEGSVSTLKIQRTERGDSAVYLCASSISGATYTQYFGPGTRLTVL.

The table lists this clonotype with many counts. The chain carries TRBV7-8 and TRBJ1-3; D gene unclear. CDR3 length: 15 residues. V was shortened by 7 bases and J by 2 bases, with 15 bases between the two germline ends. Germline CDR1 is SGHVS and CDR2 is FQNEAQ. The CDR3, as DNA: TGTGCCAGCACGACCGTGACGGGCACTGGAAACACCATATATTTT. Encoded protein: CASTTVTGTGNTIYF.

This clonotype was observed a few times. The CDR3, as DNA: TGTGCCAGCAGCCTCCAAGCTGGCCCCTACGAGCAGTACGTC. Amino acid sequence: CASSLQAGPYEQYV. V usage is TRBV12-3 or TRBV12-4 and J usage is TRBJ2-7, with no clear D. The CDR3 loop spans 14 amino acids. V lost 6 bases to trimming and J lost 2 bases, with 14 bases between them.

This clonotype has a count of ten or more. This rearrangement joins TRBV9 to TRBJ1-6; D gene unclear. This CDR3 region has 13 residues. V gave up 0 bases and J gave up 5 bases, with 3 bases separating them. CDR1 is SGDLS and CDR2 is YYNGEE in the germline V gene. The CDR3 nucleotides read TGTGCCAGCAGCGTAGAGAATAATTCACCCCTCCACTTT. This sequence encodes CASSVENNSPLHF.

This sequence joins TRBV20-1 and TRBJ2-7; no firm D call. Trimming took 0 bases from V and 3 from J, leaving 15 bases between them. The CDR3 consists of 15 residues. CDR1 DFQATT and CDR2 SNEGSKA come from the germline V gene (reference sequence). The CDR3 DNA reads as TGCAGTGCTAGAGACGACCTGAGCCCTAGCTACGAGCAGTACGTC. Translating gives CSARDDLSPSYEQYV.